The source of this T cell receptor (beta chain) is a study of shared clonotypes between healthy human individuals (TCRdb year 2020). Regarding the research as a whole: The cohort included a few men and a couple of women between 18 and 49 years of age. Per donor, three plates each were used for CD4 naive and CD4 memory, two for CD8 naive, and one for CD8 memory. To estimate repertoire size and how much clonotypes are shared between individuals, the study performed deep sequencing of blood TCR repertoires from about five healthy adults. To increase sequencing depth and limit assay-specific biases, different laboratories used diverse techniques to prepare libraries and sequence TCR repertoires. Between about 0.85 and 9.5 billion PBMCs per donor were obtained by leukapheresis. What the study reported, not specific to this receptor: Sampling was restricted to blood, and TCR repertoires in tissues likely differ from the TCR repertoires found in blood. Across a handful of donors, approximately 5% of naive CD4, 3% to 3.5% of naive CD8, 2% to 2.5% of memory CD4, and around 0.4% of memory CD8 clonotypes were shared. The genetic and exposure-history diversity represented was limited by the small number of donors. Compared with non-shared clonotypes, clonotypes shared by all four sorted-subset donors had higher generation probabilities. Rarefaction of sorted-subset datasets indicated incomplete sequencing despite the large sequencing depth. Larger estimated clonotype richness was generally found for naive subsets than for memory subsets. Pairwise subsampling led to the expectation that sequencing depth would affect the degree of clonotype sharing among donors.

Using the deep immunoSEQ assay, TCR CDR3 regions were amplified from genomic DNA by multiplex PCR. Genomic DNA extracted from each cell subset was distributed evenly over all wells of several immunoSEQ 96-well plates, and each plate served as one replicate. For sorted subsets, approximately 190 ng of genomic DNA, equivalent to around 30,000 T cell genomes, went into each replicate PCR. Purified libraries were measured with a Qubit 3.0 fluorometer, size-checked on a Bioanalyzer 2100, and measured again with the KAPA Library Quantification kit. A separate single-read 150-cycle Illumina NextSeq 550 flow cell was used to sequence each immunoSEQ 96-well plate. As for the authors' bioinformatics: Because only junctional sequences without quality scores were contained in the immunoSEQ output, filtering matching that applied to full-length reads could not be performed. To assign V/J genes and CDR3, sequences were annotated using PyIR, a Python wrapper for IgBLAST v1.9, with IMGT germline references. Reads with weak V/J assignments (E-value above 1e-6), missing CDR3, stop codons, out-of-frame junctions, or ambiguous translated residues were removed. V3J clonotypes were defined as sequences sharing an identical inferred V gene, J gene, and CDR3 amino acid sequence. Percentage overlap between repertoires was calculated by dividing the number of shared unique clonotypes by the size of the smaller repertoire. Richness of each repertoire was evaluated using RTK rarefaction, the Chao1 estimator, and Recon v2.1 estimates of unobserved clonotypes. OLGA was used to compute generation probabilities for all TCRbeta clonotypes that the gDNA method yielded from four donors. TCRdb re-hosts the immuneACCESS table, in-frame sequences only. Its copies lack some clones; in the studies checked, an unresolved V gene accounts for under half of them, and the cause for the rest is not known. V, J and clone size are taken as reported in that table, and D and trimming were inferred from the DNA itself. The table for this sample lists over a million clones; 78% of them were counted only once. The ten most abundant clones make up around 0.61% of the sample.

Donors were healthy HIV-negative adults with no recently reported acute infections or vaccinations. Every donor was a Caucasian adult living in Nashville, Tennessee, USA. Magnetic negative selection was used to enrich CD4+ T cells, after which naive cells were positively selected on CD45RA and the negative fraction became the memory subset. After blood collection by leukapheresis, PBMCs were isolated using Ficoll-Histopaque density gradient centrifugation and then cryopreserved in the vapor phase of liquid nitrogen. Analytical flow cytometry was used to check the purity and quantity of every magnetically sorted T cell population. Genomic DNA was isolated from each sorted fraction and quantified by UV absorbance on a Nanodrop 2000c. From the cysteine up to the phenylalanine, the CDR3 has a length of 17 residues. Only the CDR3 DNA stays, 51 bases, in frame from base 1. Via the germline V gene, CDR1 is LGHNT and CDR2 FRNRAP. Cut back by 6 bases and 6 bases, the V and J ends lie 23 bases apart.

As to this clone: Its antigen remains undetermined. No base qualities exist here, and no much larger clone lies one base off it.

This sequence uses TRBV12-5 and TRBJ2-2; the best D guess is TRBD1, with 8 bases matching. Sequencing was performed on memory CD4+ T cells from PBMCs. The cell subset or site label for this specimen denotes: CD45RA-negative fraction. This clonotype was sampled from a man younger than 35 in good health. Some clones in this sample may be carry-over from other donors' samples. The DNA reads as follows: TGTGCTAGTGGACCTAACAGGGGGAGGGCCTATCCCGGGGAGCTGTTTTTT. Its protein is CASGPNRGRAYPGELFF. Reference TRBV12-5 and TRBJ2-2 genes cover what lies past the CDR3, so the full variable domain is DARVTQTPRHKVTEMGQEVTMRCQPILGHNTVFWYRQTMMQGLELLAYFRNRAPLDDSGMPKDRFSAEMPDATLATLKIQPSEPRDSAVYFCASGPNRGRAYPGELFFGEGSRLTVL.